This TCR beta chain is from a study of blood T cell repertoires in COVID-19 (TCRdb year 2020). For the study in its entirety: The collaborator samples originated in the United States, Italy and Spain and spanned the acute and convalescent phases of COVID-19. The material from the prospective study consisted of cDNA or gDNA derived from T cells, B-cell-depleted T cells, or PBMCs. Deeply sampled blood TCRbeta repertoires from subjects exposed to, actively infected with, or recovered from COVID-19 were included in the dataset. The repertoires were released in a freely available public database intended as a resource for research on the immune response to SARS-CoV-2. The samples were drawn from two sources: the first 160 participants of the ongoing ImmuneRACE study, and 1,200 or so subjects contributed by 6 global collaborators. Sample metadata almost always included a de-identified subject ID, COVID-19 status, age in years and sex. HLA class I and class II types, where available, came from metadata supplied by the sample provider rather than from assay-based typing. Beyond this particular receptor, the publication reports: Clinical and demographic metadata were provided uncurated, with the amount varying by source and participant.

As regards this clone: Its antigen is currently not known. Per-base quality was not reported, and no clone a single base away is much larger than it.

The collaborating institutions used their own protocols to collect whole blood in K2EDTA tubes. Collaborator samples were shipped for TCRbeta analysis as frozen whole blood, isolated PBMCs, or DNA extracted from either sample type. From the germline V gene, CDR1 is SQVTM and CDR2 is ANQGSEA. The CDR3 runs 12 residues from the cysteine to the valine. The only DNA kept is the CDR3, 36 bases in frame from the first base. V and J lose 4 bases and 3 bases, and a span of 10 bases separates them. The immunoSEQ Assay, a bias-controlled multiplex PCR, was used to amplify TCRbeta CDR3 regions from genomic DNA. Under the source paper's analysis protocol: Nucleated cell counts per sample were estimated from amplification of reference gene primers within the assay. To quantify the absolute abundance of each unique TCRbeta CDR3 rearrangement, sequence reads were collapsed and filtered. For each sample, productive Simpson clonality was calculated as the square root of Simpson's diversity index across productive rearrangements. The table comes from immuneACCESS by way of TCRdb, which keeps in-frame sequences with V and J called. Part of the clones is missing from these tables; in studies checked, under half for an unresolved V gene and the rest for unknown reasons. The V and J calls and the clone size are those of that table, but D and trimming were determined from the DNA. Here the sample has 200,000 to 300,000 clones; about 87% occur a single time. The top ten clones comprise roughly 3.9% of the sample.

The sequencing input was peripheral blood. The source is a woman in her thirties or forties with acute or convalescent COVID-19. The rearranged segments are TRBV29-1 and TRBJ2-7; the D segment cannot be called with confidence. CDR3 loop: CSVARHLYEQYV. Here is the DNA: TGCAGCGTTGCCCGACACCTCTACGAGCAGTACGTC.